This note documents a single T cell receptor beta chain sequence. One end of the junction is discordant with germline, which a read error may explain. This entry belongs to a study of tumor-infiltrating lymphocytes in primary liver carcinoma. The wider study: Participating patients were men and women between 30 and 69 years old. Tumors, staged T1-T3 N0M0, spanned about 4 to 10 cm.

The length of the CDR3 is 13 residues. The V gene's germline CDR1 is MNHEY and CDR2 SVGAGI. Co-extracting RNA and DNA was done with about 20-34 mg of unsorted bulk tissue as input. All of the tumor samples contained over 75% viable tumor cells. A constant-region primer primed TCR beta cDNA synthesis from about 490 ng of total RNA. It was through three nested multiplex PCR rounds of slightly modified ARM-PCR that TCR beta libraries arose. Running 10 cycles apiece, the first two PCR rounds relied on TRBV1-TRBV30 forward primers together with a C-beta reverse primer. MiXCR, applied by TCRdb to the multiplex PCR reads, yields one record per CDR3 protein. The sample lists around 50,000 distinct CDR3 sequences, 70% to 80% occurring once.

The sequenced material came from liver tumor tissue from sampling region 3. The subset here: tumor region T3, left-lateral pole. This rearrangement joins TRBV6-5 to TRBJ2-5; 7 bases map to TRBD1. This sequence originates from a man in his forties with primary liver carcinoma and hepatitis B virus infection. The DNA for the CDR3 is TGTACCAGCAGTCTAACTCAGGGACAGCGTCAGTACTTC. Amino acid sequence: CTSSLTQGQRQYF.